The 20 T cell receptor beta chains presented below share a single source sample, sequenced in a study of blood T cell repertoires in COVID-19. Libraries were prepared by immunoSEQ multiplex PCR; TCRdb keeps only in-frame clonotypes and omits some of them. This table has over 200,000 clones, about 84% appearing once. The sample comprised peripheral blood. These receptors were collected from a woman aged 80 or older with COVID-19, enrolled during active disease.

The chain uses TRBV11-3 and TRBJ2-7, with 7 positions matching TRBD1. Germline CDR1 and CDR2: SGHNT and YENEEA. The CDR3 length is 16 residues. J gave up 0 bases and V 2 bases, and 7 bases lay outside the gene matches. As DNA, the CDR3 is TGTGCCAGCAGCTTAAATCTACAGGGGAGCTCCTACGAGCAGTACTTC. It yields the protein CASSLNLQGSSYEQYF.

The J gene is TRBJ1-4, the V gene TRBV5-1; 8 bases align to TRBD1. CDR1 is SGHRS and CDR2 is YFSETQ in the germline V gene. The CDR3 totals 16 residues. Trimming took 0 bases from V and 5 from J; bases not matched to a gene: 6. CDR3 in amino acids: CASSLGGQGGNEKLFF. CDR3 sequence (DNA): TGCGCCAGCAGCTTGGGAGGACAGGGAGGAAATGAAAAACTGTTTTTT.

This sequence joins TRBV10-3 and TRBJ2-7, with 7 bases that match TRBD1. Germline trimming cut 9 bases from V and 5 bases from J; bases unmatched to any gene: 4. The CDR3 runs to 11 residues. Germline V gives CDR1 ENHRY, CDR2 SYGVKD. CDR3 in amino acids: CAIGQANEQYF. In DNA form, the CDR3 reads TGTGCCATAGGACAGGCCAACGAGCAGTACTTC.

Regarding this clone: The same CDR3 can be traced to other DNA sequences in this sample. V and J are TRBV4-1 and TRBJ1-5; TRBD1 might be the D (6 bases). CDR1 and CDR2 (germline): MGHRA, YSYEKL. V was clipped by 0 bases and J by 4 bases, with 13 bases between them. This CDR3 has 16 residues. The CDR3 bases are TGCGCCAGCAGCCAAGAGGGGGGCGGGGGTAATCAGCCCCAGCATTTT. Its protein is CASSQEGGGGNQPQHF.

This chain connects TRBV29-1 to TRBJ2-1; 10 bases match TRBD2. The germline CDR1 and CDR2 sequences are SQVTM and ANQGSEA. This CDR3 has 14 residues. The trim removed 7 bases at V and 6 bases at J, leaving 9 bases unmatched. CDR3 DNA sequence: TGCAGCGGAAGAGCGGGGGGGCCCCTCAATGAGCAGTTCTTC. It yields the protein CSGRAGGPLNEQFF.

The chain links TRBV5-1 to TRBJ2-3; TRBD1 matches at 9 bases. The V gene's germline CDR1 is SGHRS and CDR2 YFSETQ. The CDR3 runs 14 residues. Trimming took 4 bases from V and 9 from J; bases not matched to a gene: 9. Here the CDR3 DNA reads TGCGCCAGCAGCGCTACACAGGGGGCCCTAACGCAGTATTTT. It is translated as CASSATQGALTQYF.

This chain connects TRBV6-5 to TRBJ2-5; D is perhaps TRBD1 (6 bases). Trimming left V 10 bases short and J 1 base short, with 13 bases between. This CDR3 is built from 13 residues. Per the germline V gene, CDR1 is MNHEY and CDR2 is SVGAGI. The CDR3 DNA reads TGTGCCACCAACGGACAGCTCCAAGAGACCCAGTACTTC. It specifies CATNGQLQETQYF.

A remark on this clone: At the DNA level, this CDR3 is encoded by other sequences in the same sample as well. The V and J genes are TRBV28 and TRBJ1-1; D is ambiguous. Germline-derived CDR1 and CDR2 are MDHEN and SYDVKM. Trimming removed 6 bases at V and 2 bases at J, with 7 bases between. The CDR3 contains 12 residues. In DNA form, the CDR3 reads TGTGCCAGCAGCCCCACAAACACTGAAGCTTTCTTT. This gives the protein CASSPTNTEAFF.

J is TRBJ1-4 and V is TRBV2; TRBD1 is a possible D gene (6 bases). The CDR3 covers 15 residues. V lost 6 bases to trimming and J lost 7 bases, with 18 bases between them. CDR1 and CDR2 from the germline V gene are SNHLY and FYNNEI. The CDR3 here is CASRIGRGAVEKLFF. The CDR3 DNA is TGTGCCAGCAGAATTGGACGGGGGGCGGTTGAAAAACTGTTTTTT. Using reference TRBV2 and TRBJ1-4 for the parts outside the CDR3, the full variable domain is EPEVTQTPSHQVTQMGQEVILRCVPISNHLYFYWYRQILGQKVEFLVSFYNNEISEKSEIFDDQFSVERPDGSNFTLKIRSTKLEDSAMYFCASRIGRGAVEKLFFGSGTQLSVL.

The chain couples TRBV5-1 to TRBJ1-3; D may be TRBD1 (5 bases). V lost 4 bases, J lost 8 bases, and 16 bases lay in between. The CDR3 runs 14 residues. Germline CDR1 is SGHRS and CDR2 is YFSETQ. CDR3 in DNA: TGCGCCAGCAGCCCGTCGGGTTGGGGGGACACCATATATTTT. It specifies CASSPSGWGDTIYF. Based on the CDR3 plus reference TRBV5-1 and TRBJ1-3, the full variable domain is KAGVTQTPRYLIKTRGQQVTLSCSPISGHRSVSWYQQTPGQGLQFLFEYFSETQRNKGNFPGRFSGRQFSNSRSEMNVSTLELGDSALYLCASSPSGWGDTIYFGEGSWLTVV.

V usage is TRBV2 and J usage is TRBJ1-4, with no clear D. Germline values: CDR1 SNHLY, CDR2 FYNNEI. V gave up 5 bases and J gave up 4 bases, with 8 bases separating them. The CDR3 extends over 13 amino acids. CDR3 protein: CASSQAGNEKLFF. Here the CDR3 DNA reads TGTGCCAGCAGTCAGGCGGGTAATGAAAAACTGTTTTTT. Drawing the rest from reference TRBV2 and TRBJ1-4, the complete variable domain is EPEVTQTPSHQVTQMGQEVILRCVPISNHLYFYWYRQILGQKVEFLVSFYNNEISEKSEIFDDQFSVERPDGSNFTLKIRSTKLEDSAMYFCASSQAGNEKLFFGSGTQLSVL.

J is TRBJ1-1 and V is TRBV15; 7 bases map to TRBD1. The CDR3 is 17 residues long. The V gene's germline CDR1 is LNHNV and CDR2 YYDKDF (reference sequence). The junction had 11 bases not matched to a gene; V was cut back by 0 bases and J by 4 bases. CDR3 in amino acids: CATSRERAGGIGTEAFF. In DNA, the CDR3 is TGTGCCACCAGCAGAGAAAGAGCAGGGGGAATCGGCACTGAAGCTTTCTTT.

This clone was detected ten times or more. The chain uses TRBV19 and TRBJ1-5; D gene ambiguous. This CDR3 is built from 15 residues. The V gene lost 5 bases and the J gene lost 5 bases, with 16 bases spanning the gap. Germline V lookup: CDR1 LNHDA, CDR2 SQIVND (reference sequence). CDR3 loop: CASSYGGQNDQPQHF. The CDR3 bases are TGTGCCAGTAGTTATGGTGGGCAGAATGATCAGCCCCAGCATTTT.

This clone turned up a few times. The rearrangement uses TRBV28 and TRBJ2-1; D remains unclear. V was shortened by 2 bases and J by 9 bases, with 5 bases between the two germline ends. The CDR3 contains 11 residues. The germline V gene has CDR1 MDHEN and CDR2 SYDVKM. DNA for the CDR3: TGTGCCAGCAGTTTAGAGCGTGAGCAGTTCTTC. Encoded protein: CASSLEREQFF.

The genes are TRBV27 and TRBJ1-2; TRBD1 matches 9 bases. Germline V lookup: CDR1 MNHEY, CDR2 SMNVEV (reference sequence). The CDR3 contains 14 residues. Trimming cost V 8 bases and J 3 bases; bases outside gene matches: 7. The CDR3 bases are TGTGCCAGCGGTAGAACAGGGGGCTACTATGGCTACACCTTC. This gives the protein CASGRTGGYYGYTF.

The chain is built from TRBV3-1 (or the pseudogene TRBV3-2) and TRBJ1-3; no reliable D call. V lost 10 bases and J lost 2, with 12 bases in between. Per the germline V gene, CDR1 is LGHDT and CDR2 is YNNKEL (reference sequence). The CDR3 covers 13 residues. The CDR3 coding sequence is TGTGCCACCATGGGAGGGCCTGGAAACACCATATATTTT. Protein: CATMGGPGNTIYF.

This sequence joins TRBV2 and TRBJ1-1; D not certain. The CDR3 extends over 11 amino acids. Per the germline V gene, CDR1 is SNHLY and CDR2 is FYNNEI. V lost 7 bases, J lost 5 bases, and 8 bases lay in between. The CDR3 loop reads CASIFRTEAFF. Here the CDR3 DNA reads TGTGCCAGCATATTTCGGACTGAAGCTTTCTTT.

The chain couples TRBV20-1 to TRBJ1-2, with a possible D match to TRBD1 (5 bases). The V end lost 3 bases, the J end lost 4 bases, and 21 bases lay between the germline ends. Germline values: CDR1 DFQATT, CDR2 SNEGSKA (reference sequence). The CDR3 is 16 residues long. CDR3 nucleotides: TGCAGTGCTAGTCTCCAGGAAGGGGCCTCTAGCTATGGCTACACCTTC. Its protein product is CSASLQEGASSYGYTF.

V gene TRBV5-4 combines with J gene TRBJ2-3; TRBD2 matches at 8 bases. CDR3 size: 15 residues. The germline CDR1 and CDR2 sequences are SGHNT and YYREEE (reference sequence). After removal of 1 base from V and 3 bases from J, the junction contained 4 bases not matched to a gene. CDR3 nucleotides: TGTGCCAGCAGCTTGTGGGCTAGCGGGACAGATACGCAGTATTTT. It specifies CASSLWASGTDTQYF.

The rearrangement uses TRBV9 and TRBJ2-3, with D perhaps TRBD1 (6 bases). Deletions cut 4 bases from V and 4 bases from J, with 13 bases between. There are 14 residues in the CDR3. Germline V gene sequence: CDR1 SGDLS, CDR2 YYNGEE. The CDR3 sequence: CASSPLGAADTQYF. The CDR3 DNA reads TGTGCCAGCAGCCCCCTGGGGGCTGCAGATACGCAGTATTTT.